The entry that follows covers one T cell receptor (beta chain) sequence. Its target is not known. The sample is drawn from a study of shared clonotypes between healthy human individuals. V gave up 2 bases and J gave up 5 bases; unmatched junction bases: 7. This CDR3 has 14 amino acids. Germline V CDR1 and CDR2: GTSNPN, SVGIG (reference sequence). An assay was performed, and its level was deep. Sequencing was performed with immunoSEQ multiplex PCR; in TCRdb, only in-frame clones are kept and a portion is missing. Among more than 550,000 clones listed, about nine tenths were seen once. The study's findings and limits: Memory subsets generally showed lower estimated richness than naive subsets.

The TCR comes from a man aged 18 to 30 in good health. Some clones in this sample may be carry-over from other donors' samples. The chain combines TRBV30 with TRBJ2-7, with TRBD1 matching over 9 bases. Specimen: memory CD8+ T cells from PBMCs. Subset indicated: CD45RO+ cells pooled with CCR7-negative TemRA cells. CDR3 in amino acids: CAWSLGTGRNEQYF. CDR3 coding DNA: TGTGCCTGGAGTTTAGGGACAGGGAGGAACGAGCAGTACTTC.